This T cell receptor beta chain was recovered during a study of post-analysis software for immune sequencing data. Carried by the TCR beta cDNA libraries were unique molecular identifiers. A single record per CDR3 protein comes from TCRdb applying MiXCR to the PCR reads. The repertoire holds 430,000 or so distinct CDR3 sequences, over 30% seen once, with approximately 7.1% in the top ten. Study observations and caveats: When compared against controls, multiple sclerosis patients showed significantly lower normalized Chao1 diversity. In patients, about 5 TRBV segments were more frequent than in controls, with TRBV5-6, TRBV5-1 and TRBV20-1 among them.

This CDR3 is 14 amino acids long. From germline, CDR1 is SGHDN and CDR2 FVKESK. V dropped 3 bases and J dropped 0 bases, with 8 bases sitting between them. In regard to this clonotype: The antigen is undetermined.

This chain connects TRBV14 to TRBJ1-1; the D gene is possibly TRBD1 (5 bases). Material for sequencing was blood. The receptor was derived from a girl under 10 years old with multiple sclerosis. The CDR3 sequence is CASSQRRVNTEAFF. The CDR3 nucleotides read TGTGCCAGCAGCCAGCGCAGGGTGAACACTGAAGCTTTCTTT.